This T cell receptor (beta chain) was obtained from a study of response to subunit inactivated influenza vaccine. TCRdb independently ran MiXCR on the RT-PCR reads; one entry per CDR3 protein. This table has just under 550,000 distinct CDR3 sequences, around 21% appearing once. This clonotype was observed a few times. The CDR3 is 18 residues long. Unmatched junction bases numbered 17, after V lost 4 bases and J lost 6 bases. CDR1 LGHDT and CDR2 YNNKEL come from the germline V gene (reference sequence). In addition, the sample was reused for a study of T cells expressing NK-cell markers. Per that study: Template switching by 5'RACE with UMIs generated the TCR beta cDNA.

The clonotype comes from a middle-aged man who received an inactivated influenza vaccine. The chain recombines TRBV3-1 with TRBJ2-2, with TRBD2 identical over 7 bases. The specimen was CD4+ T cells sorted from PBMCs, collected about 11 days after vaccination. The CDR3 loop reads CASSLLPGTTLKAGELFF. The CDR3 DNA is TGTGCCAGCAGCCTGTTACCCGGGACTACTTTAAAGGCCGGGGAGCTGTTTTTT.